The entry that follows covers one T cell receptor (beta chain) sequence. The entry originates in a study of T cell changes during pregnancy in multiple sclerosis. Data came from immunoSEQ multiplex PCR; TCRdb stores just in-frame clones and leaves some out. The sample records around 56,000 clones, approximately 91% being singletons. The CDR3 is made up of 15 amino acids. Trimming took off 0 bases at V and 5 bases at J, with 11 bases between the two ends. CDR1 is LNHNV, CDR2 YYDKDF, per germline (reference sequence). The chain combines TRBV15 with TRBJ1-5; D unresolved. The receptor comes from a female donor with multiple sclerosis, enrolled in a pregnancy study. Sequences were derived from peripheral blood, sampled after pregnancy. This chain's CDR3 is CATSRDIGNDQPQHF. The CDR3 DNA reads as TGTGCCACCAGCAGAGATATCGGGAACGATCAGCCCCAGCATTTT.